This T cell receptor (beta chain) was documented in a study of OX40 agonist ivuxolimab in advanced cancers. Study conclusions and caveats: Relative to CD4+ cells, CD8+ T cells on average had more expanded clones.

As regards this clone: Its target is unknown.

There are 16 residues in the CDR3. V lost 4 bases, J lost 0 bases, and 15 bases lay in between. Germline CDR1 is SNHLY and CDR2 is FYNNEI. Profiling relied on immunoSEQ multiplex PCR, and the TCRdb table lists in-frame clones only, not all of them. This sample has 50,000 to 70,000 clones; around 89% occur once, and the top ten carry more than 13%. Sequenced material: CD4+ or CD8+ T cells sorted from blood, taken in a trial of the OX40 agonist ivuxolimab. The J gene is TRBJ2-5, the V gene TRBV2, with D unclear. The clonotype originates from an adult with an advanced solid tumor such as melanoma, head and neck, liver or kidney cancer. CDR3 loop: CASSALPPGHQETQYF. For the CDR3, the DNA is TGTGCCAGCAGTGCTCTTCCGCCAGGCCACCAAGAGACCCAGTACTTC.